The clone carrying this T cell receptor beta chain was picked up many times. This sample is drawn from a study of regulatory T cells in long-lasting Graves disease. Trimming removed 10 bases at V and 1 base at J, with 16 bases between. The CDR3 runs 14 residues. The V gene's germline CDR1 is ENHRY and CDR2 SYGVKD. Described time point: persistent/refractory GD, antithyroid drugs over 5 years with positive TRAb. PBMC-extracted RNA yielded the TCR library. Recruitment took place at an endocrinology department in Xi'an, China. Both iRepertoire HTBI primers and Arm-PCR of CDR3 regions were used to build the TCR beta libraries. TCRdb called the multiplex PCR reads again in MiXCR, with one record for every CDR3 protein. The sample has about 460,000 distinct CDR3 sequences; roughly 22% are singletons.

This receptor was taken from a female donor with Graves disease. Source: peripheral blood mononuclear cells (PBMCs), taken when the disease was refractory, from a patient treated with antithyroid drugs. The chain links TRBV10-3 to TRBJ1-1; weak D call: TRBD1 (6 bases). CDR3 protein: CATKTGRGNTEAFF. In DNA, the CDR3 is TGTGCCACCAAGACAGGCCGAGGGAACACTGAAGCTTTCTTT.